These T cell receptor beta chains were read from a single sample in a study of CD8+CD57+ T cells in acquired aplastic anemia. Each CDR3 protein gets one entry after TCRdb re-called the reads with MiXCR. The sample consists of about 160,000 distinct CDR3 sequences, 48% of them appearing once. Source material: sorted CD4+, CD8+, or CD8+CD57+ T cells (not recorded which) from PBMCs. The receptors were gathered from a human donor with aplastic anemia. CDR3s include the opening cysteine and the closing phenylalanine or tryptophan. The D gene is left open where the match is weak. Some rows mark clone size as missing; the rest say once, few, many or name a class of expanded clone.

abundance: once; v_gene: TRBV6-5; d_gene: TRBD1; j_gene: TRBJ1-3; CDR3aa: CASSYTQGAGNTIYF; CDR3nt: TGTGCCAGCAGTTACACCCAGGGGGCTGGAAACACCATATATTTT
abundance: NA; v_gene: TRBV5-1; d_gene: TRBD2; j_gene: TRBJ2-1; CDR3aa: CASSQGLATINEQFF; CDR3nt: TGCGCCAGCAGCCAAGGACTAGCTACGATCAATGAGCAGTTCTTC
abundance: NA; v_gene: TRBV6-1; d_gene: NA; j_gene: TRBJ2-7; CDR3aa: CASRRTDTYEQYF; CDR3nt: TGTGCCAGCAGACGGACGGATACCTACGAGCAGTACTTC
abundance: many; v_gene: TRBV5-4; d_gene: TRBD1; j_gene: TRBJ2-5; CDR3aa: CASSHDREQETQYF; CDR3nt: TGTGCCAGCAGCCACGACAGGGAGCAAGAGACCCAGTACTTC
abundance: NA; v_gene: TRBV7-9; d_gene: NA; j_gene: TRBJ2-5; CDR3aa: CASSLMGETQYF; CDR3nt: TGTGCCAGCAGCTTAATGGGAGAGACCCAGTACTTC
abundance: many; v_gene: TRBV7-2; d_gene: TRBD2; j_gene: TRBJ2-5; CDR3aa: CASSLAVESGGYQETQYF; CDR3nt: TGTGCCAGCAGCTTAGCAGTGGAGTCGGGAGGGTACCAAGAGACCCAGTACTTC
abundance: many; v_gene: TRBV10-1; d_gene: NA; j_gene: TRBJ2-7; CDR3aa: CASSERWDYEQYF; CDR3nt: TGCGCCAGCAGTGAGCGTTGGGACTACGAGCAGTACTTC
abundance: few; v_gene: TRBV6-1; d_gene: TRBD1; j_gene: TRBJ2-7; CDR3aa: CASSPSGTGNYEQYF; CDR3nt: TGTGCCAGCAGTCCCTCCGGGACAGGGAACTACGAGCAGTACTTC
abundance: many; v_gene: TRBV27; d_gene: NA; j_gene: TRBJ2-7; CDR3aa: CASSLLAGAVTEQYF; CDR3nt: TGTGCCAGCAGTTTACTGGCAGGGGCCGTTACCGAGCAGTACTTC
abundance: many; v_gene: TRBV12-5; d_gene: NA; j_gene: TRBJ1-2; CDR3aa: CASGFVPELGYGYTF; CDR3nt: TGTGCTAGTGGTTTCGTCCCCGAATTGGGCTATGGCTACACCTTC
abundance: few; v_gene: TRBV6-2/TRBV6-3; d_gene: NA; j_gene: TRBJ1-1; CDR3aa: CASSYSIWEGLNTEAFF; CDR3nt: TGTGCCAGCAGTTACTCGATCTGGGAGGGGTTGAACACTGAAGCTTTCTTT
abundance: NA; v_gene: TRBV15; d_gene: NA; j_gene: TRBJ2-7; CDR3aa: CATSSGMAGKGYEQYF; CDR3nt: TGTGCCACCAGCAGCGGAATGGCAGGGAAAGGATACGAGCAGTACTTC
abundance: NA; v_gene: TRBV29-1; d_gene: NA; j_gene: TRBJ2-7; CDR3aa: CSFDSYEQYF; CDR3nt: TGCAGCTTCGACAGTTACGAGCAGTACTTC
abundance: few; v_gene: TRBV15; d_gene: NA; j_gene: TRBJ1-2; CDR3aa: CATRLHPYHRDGYTF; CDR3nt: TGTGCCACCAGACTACATCCCTATCACAGGGATGGCTACACCTTC
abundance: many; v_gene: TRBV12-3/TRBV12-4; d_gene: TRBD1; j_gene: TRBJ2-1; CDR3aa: CASSLRQGTHNEQFF; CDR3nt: TGTGCCAGCAGTCTCAGACAGGGTACCCACAATGAGCAGTTCTTC
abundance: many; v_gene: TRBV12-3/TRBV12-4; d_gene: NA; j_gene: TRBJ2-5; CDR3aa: CASSFTAGGDRETQYF; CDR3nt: TGTGCCAGCAGTTTCACGGCAGGGGGGGATCGAGAGACCCAGTACTTC
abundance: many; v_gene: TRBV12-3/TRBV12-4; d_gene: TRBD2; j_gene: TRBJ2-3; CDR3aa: CASSLGGRSDTQYF; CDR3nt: TGTGCCAGCAGTTTAGGCGGGAGATCAGATACGCAGTATTTT
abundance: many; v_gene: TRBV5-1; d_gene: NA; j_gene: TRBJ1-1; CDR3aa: CASSLEDPFYAEAFF; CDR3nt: TGCGCCAGCAGCTTGGAGGACCCATTTTACGCTGAAGCTTTCTTT
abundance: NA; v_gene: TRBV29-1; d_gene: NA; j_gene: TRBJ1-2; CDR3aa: CSVVFADRLYGYTF; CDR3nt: TGCAGCGTTGTTTTTGCGGACAGATTATATGGCTACACCTTC
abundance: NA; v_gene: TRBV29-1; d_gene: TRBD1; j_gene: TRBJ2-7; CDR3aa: CSVEKGAGEQYF; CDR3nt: TGCAGCGTTGAAAAGGGGGCAGGGGAGCAGTACTTC